This T cell receptor (beta chain) was obtained from a study of shared clonotypes between healthy human individuals. For this clone: Additional DNA sequences in this sample encode the identical CDR3.

After removal of 0 bases from V and 4 bases from J, the junction contained 3 bases not matched to a gene. Germline V gives CDR1 ENHRY, CDR2 SYGVKD. This CDR3 spans 15 amino acids. TCRdb keeps only in-frame clones here, not all; method: immunoSEQ multiplex PCR. The sample consists of 2.5 million or so clones, 85% to 95% of them appearing once. This sequence was found in a man aged 18 to 29 in good health. V gene TRBV10-3 combines with J gene TRBJ2-7; 10 positions match TRBD1. Sequences were obtained from naive CD4+ T cells sorted from blood. Documented subset: CD45RA+ positively selected. For the CDR3, the DNA is TGTGCCATCAGTGAGTCGAGACAGGGGGCTTACGAGCAGTACTTC. Translated, it gives CAISESRQGAYEQYF.